Below, 16 T cell receptor beta chains from the same sample are listed, as sequenced in a study of cytomegalovirus exposure and HLA in healthy donors. The PCR ran on 60 Vbeta and 13 Jbeta primers. Using immunoSEQ multiplex PCR, the repertoire was profiled, and TCRdb retains in-frame clones only, with some absent. The top ten clones hold 6.3% of a sample with 85,000 to 95,000 clones, under 80% of them seen once. The sample comprised PBMCs. The receptors originated from a woman aged 25 to 39 in good health and CMV-seronegative.

This clone was seen just once. The rearrangement links TRBV19 to TRBJ2-5, with 7 bases lining up with TRBD1. CDR1 is LNHDA and CDR2 is SQIVND in the germline V gene (reference sequence). V trimming: 6 bases; J trimming: 2 bases; junction bases outside the gene matches: 12. This CDR3 contains 16 residues. The CDR3 region has the DNA TGTGCCAGTAGCCTCGGGGCGACAGGGAATCAAGAGACCCAGTACTTC. As protein: CASSLGATGNQETQYF. Looking up the rest from reference TRBV19 and TRBJ2-5 gives the full variable domain: DGGITQSPKYLFRKEGQNVTLSCEQNLNHDAMYWYRQDPGQGLRLIYYSQIVNDFQKGDIAEGYSVSREKKESFPLTVTSAQKNPTAFYLCASSLGATGNQETQYFGPGTRLLVL.

The V call is TRBV6-5, the J call TRBJ2-5, with 10 bases lining up with TRBD2. The end of the DNA is better explained by TRBJ2-7, so the J call may be wrong. The CDR3 length is 12 residues. CDR1 is MNHEY, CDR2 SVGAGI, per germline. CDR3 bases: TGTGCCACCGGGACTAGCGCCCACGAGCAGTACTTC. This sequence encodes CATGTSAHEQYF.

The chain recombines TRBV15 with TRBJ2-1; 8 bases are a match to TRBD1. Germline CDR1 is LNHNV and CDR2 is YYDKDF (reference sequence). After removal of 5 bases from V and 3 bases from J, the junction contained 9 bases not matched to a gene. The CDR3 runs to 16 residues. CDR3 DNA sequence: TGTGCCACCAGCGCTCGGCGAGGACAGGGCTACAATGAGCAGTTCTTC. Amino acid sequence: CATSARRGQGYNEQFF.

This chain joins TRBV9 and TRBJ1-2, with D possibly being TRBD1 (6 bases). CDR1 and CDR2 from the germline V gene are SGDLS and YYNGEE. Trimming took off 3 bases at V and 4 bases at J, with 13 bases between the two ends. This CDR3 comprises 14 residues. CDR3 coding DNA: TGTGCCAGCAGCGGCGTGGGAGGGGGCTATGGCTACACCTTC. Its protein is CASSGVGGGYGYTF.

The chain uses TRBV2 and TRBJ1-6, with D unclear. Germline CDR1 is SNHLY and CDR2 is FYNNEI. The CDR3 covers 14 residues. The V end was cut by 6 bases, the J end by 10 bases, with 16 bases between. CDR3 sequence reads: CASRWTEDRSPLHF. The DNA for the CDR3 is TGTGCCAGCAGATGGACGGAGGACCGCTCACCCCTCCACTTT.

The chain has TRBV4-2 and TRBJ2-2; D perhaps matches TRBD2 (6 bases). The CDR3 has 15 amino acids. Germline lookup yields CDR1 LGHNA and CDR2 YNFKEQ. The V end lost 4 bases, the J end lost 5 bases, and 14 bases lay between the germline ends. As DNA, the CDR3 is TGTGCCAGCAGCCCGGGACTGAGTGGGACCGGGGAGCTGTTTTTT. It specifies CASSPGLSGTGELFF.

V usage is TRBV5-8 and J usage is TRBJ2-7; D is undetermined. Trimming cost V 8 bases and J 6 bases, with 9 bases left between them. There are 10 residues in the CDR3. The germline gives CDR1 SGHTS, CDR2 YDEGEE. DNA for the CDR3: TGTGCCAGGGGCTCGTTCGAGCAGTACTTC. Its translation: CARGSFEQYF.

The chain links TRBV30 to TRBJ2-7; D might be TRBD1 (6 bases). The CDR3 is 12 residues long. Trimming removed 4 bases from V and 3 bases from J, with 10 bases in between. Per the germline V gene, CDR1 is GTSNPN and CDR2 is SVGIG (reference sequence). CDR3 loop: CAWKQGYYEQYF. The CDR3 coding sequence is TGTGCCTGGAAACAGGGTTACTACGAGCAGTACTTC.

V gene TRBV7-9 combines with J gene TRBJ2-2; 7 positions agree with TRBD2. The CDR3 covers 16 residues. V shed 4 bases and J 1 base; nucleotides not matched to a gene: 6. Germline CDR1 and CDR2: SEHNR and FQNEAQ (reference sequence). The CDR3 sequence is CASSSLGRENTGELFF. CDR3 sequence (DNA): TGTGCCAGCAGCTCCCTGGGGAGGGAGAACACCGGGGAGCTGTTTTTT.

The chain has TRBV5-1 and TRBJ1-1; possible D gene TRBD1, 5 bases. This CDR3 has 15 amino acids. Trimming removed 1 base from V and 0 bases from J, with 10 bases in between. Germline-derived CDR1 and CDR2 are SGHRS and YFSETQ. CDR3 in amino acids: CASSLIGRVNTEAFF. CDR3 sequence (DNA): TGCGCCAGCAGCTTGATAGGCAGGGTGAACACTGAAGCTTTCTTT. The variable domain in full, with the rest retrieved from reference TRBV5-1 and TRBJ1-1, is KAGVTQTPRYLIKTRGQQVTLSCSPISGHRSVSWYQQTPGQGLQFLFEYFSETQRNKGNFPGRFSGRQFSNSRSEMNVSTLELGDSALYLCASSLIGRVNTEAFFGQGTRLTVV.

This clone has more than one count but fewer than ten. The chain links TRBV19 to TRBJ2-7; possible D gene TRBD2, 6 bases. Per the germline V gene, CDR1 is LNHDA and CDR2 is SQIVND (reference sequence). The CDR3 is 14 amino acids. Between the trimmed V and J ends, which lost 9 bases and 2 bases, there was a span of 17 bases. In DNA form, the CDR3 reads TGTGCCAGCCGAAGTAGGACTATCCCCTACGAGCAGTACTTC. Translation gives CASRSRTIPYEQYF.

This clone was detected once. In the same sample, other DNA sequences code for this CDR3. The chain recombines TRBV5-1 with TRBJ2-7; no definite D call. Germline V CDR1 and CDR2: SGHRS, YFSETQ. CDR3 length equals 11 residues. V lost 3 bases and J lost 4, with 5 bases in between. The CDR3 sequence: CASSSYYEQYF. In nucleotides, the CDR3 is TGCGCCAGCAGCTCTTATTACGAGCAGTACTTC.

The genes are TRBV29-1 and TRBJ2-5; possible D gene TRBD1, 5 bases. The germline CDR1 and CDR2 sequences are SQVTM and ANQGSEA. Trimming pared 6 bases from V and 7 bases from J, leaving 15 bases between. This CDR3 is 12 amino acids long. This CDR3 is CSVPQGSGTQYF. In DNA, the CDR3 is TGCAGCGTGCCTCAGGGTTCGGGGACCCAGTACTTC.

This clone came up a few times. The sample carries other DNA sequences with the same CDR3. The rearrangement joins TRBV7-2 to TRBJ2-3; D is uncertain. Trimming removed 4 bases at V and 3 bases at J, with 5 bases between. Germline lookup yields CDR1 SGHTA and CDR2 FQGNSA. The CDR3 has 12 residues. The chain's CDR3 is CASSSYTDTQYF. Here the CDR3 DNA reads TGTGCCAGCAGCTCCTATACAGATACGCAGTATTTT.

This sequence joins TRBV12-5 and TRBJ1-2; possible D gene TRBD1, 5 bases. The CDR3 sequence is 15 residues long. The ends were cut back, 0 bases at V and 1 base at J, with 9 bases in the middle. Germline CDR1 is LGHNT and CDR2 is FRNRAP. The CDR3 is CASGLVGGDNYGYTF. CDR3 DNA sequence: TGTGCTAGTGGTTTGGTAGGAGGGGATAACTATGGCTACACCTTC.

The chain combines TRBV14 with TRBJ1-6, with 7 bases aligning to TRBD1. Germline lookup yields CDR1 SGHDN and CDR2 FVKESK. The CDR3 runs 15 residues. J gave up 7 bases and V 4 bases, and 7 bases lay outside the gene matches. CDR3 sequence reads: CASSLPGQRNSPLHF. The CDR3, as DNA: TGTGCCAGCAGCCTGCCGGGACAGAGAAATTCACCCCTCCACTTT.